This T cell receptor beta chain was identified in a study of blood T cell repertoires in COVID-19. In the study overall: Some COVID-19 samples were acute and others convalescent; all came from the United States, Italy and Spain. PBMCs, B-cell-depleted T cells, or T cells provided the cDNA or gDNA that made up the material.

As handled by the study authors: Amplifying reference gene primers gave estimates of nucleated cell counts. The protocol was immunoSEQ multiplex PCR, while the TCRdb copy is restricted to in-frame clones and leaves out a portion. V and J calls and clone size are as listed in that table; D and trimming were resolved from the DNA. The data contain about 80,000 clones, roughly 80% of them singletons. The CDR3 consists of 14 residues. Trimming left V 4 bases short and J 1 base short, with 10 bases between. Germline-derived CDR1 and CDR2 are LGHDT and YNNKEL (reference sequence). What was sequenced was peripheral blood. This clonotype was sampled from a woman aged 65 to 85 with acute or convalescent COVID-19. This rearrangement joins TRBV3-1 (or the pseudogene TRBV3-2) to TRBJ1-1; D ambiguous. The CDR3 bases are TGTGCCAGCAGCCCATCAGCAGGGAACACTGAAGCTTTCTTT. This encodes CASSPSAGNTEAFF.